In its sample, the clone carrying this T cell receptor (beta chain) was seen a few times. No antigen is known for it. These data come from a study of lymphopenia after photon versus proton radiotherapy. TCRdb keeps only in-frame clones here, not all; method: immunoSEQ multiplex PCR. The repertoire includes about 39,000 clones, 90% to 95% of them detected once, and nearly 15% sits in the top ten. Study-level points and caveats: Post-nadir TCR diversity decline inversely tracked overall survival among those who died. Photon-treated patients lost naive T cells and TCR diversity; proton-treated stayed stable. After lymphocyte nadir, photon-treated repertoires showed oligoclonal expansion, especially CD8+ Temra.

The origin of this receptor is a man aged 60 to 69 with cholangiocarcinoma. Specimen: peripheral blood, collected from a patient treated with photon-based radiotherapy.

The CDR3 loop reads CASTSGGGRTKLFF. The CDR3 region has the DNA TGTGCCAGCACATCAGGGGGCGGACGCACTAAACTGTTTTTT. The genes are TRBV6-6 and TRBJ1-4, with 8 positions matching TRBD1. J was trimmed by 11 bases and V by 7 bases; bases with no gene match: 12. The germline V gene encodes CDR1 MNHNY and CDR2 SVGAGI (reference sequence). This CDR3 has 14 residues.